These 29 T cell receptor beta chains originate from one sample sequenced in a study of blood T cell repertoires in COVID-19. The data were produced by immunoSEQ multiplex PCR, yet TCRdb's version contains in-frame clones alone and is incomplete. The sample shows roughly 330,000 clones, about 87% of them seen only once. The sequenced sample consisted of PBMCs or T cells enriched from blood (not recorded which). All receptors derive from a woman in her 30s who had recovered from COVID-19.

Concerning this clone itself: The sample holds other DNA sequences that translate to the same CDR3. The chain uses TRBV5-4 and TRBJ1-2, with 8 bases identical to TRBD1. The germline V gene has CDR1 SGHNT and CDR2 YYREEE (reference sequence). CDR3 length: 14 amino acids. Losses at the gene ends were 2 bases for V and 6 bases for J; bases not matched to a gene: 6. CDR3: CASSFGGGQDGYTF. CDR3 nucleotide sequence: TGTGCCAGCAGCTTTGGAGGGGGACAGGATGGCTACACCTTC.

The chain carries TRBV5-1 and TRBJ2-2; 8 positions agree with TRBD2. Germline CDR1 reads SGHRS; CDR2 reads YFSETQ. The CDR3 loop spans 15 amino acids. V gave up 1 base and J gave up 3 bases; unmatched junction bases: 2. CDR3 bases: TGCGCCAGCAGCTTGCGAGCGGGGGACACCGGGGAGCTGTTTTTT. Amino acid sequence: CASSLRAGDTGELFF.

The genes are TRBV5-8 and TRBJ2-1, with 9 positions matching TRBD2. CDR1 and CDR2 (germline): SGHTS, YDEGEE. V shed 3 bases, J shed 2 bases, and the junction held 6 bases outside the gene matches. The CDR3 loop spans 16 amino acids. The CDR3 loop reads CASSSPGLATYNEQFF. CDR3 bases: TGTGCCAGCAGCTCCCCTGGACTAGCGACCTACAATGAGCAGTTCTTC.

This rearrangement joins TRBV4-1 to TRBJ2-3; TRBD2 aligns across 8 bases. Per germline, CDR1 MGHRA and CDR2 YSYEKL. V shed 4 bases, J shed 3 bases, and the junction held 9 bases outside the gene matches. The CDR3 covers 16 residues. CDR3 in DNA: TGCGCCAGCAGCCGATCCGGGACTAGTGGAACAGATACGCAGTATTTT. Translated, it gives CASSRSGTSGTDTQYF.

The V call is TRBV5-1, the J call TRBJ2-5, with D perhaps TRBD1 (6 bases). This CDR3 comprises 15 residues. Germline V gives CDR1 SGHRS, CDR2 YFSETQ. V was pared by 4 bases and J by 1 base, with 14 bases between. CDR3 DNA: TGCGCCAGCAGCCCTGGGCAGGGGCTCCAAGAGACCCAGTACTTC. Translating it yields CASSPGQGLQETQYF.

The chain couples TRBV11-2 to TRBJ1-5; D gene unclear. Germline CDR1 reads SGHAT; CDR2 reads FQNNGV. The CDR3 totals 13 residues. Trimming stripped 0 bases from V and 7 bases from J, with 7 bases between. This CDR3 reads CASSLDSRQPQHF. As DNA, the CDR3 is TGTGCCAGCAGCTTAGATAGCCGACAGCCCCAGCATTTT.

This chain uses TRBV19 with TRBJ1-5; 10 bases are a match to TRBD1. V lost 5 bases, J lost 8 bases, and 12 bases stayed unmatched. CDR3 length equals 16 residues. Germline loops: CDR1 LNHDA, CDR2 SQIVND (reference sequence). As DNA, the CDR3 is TGTGCCAGTAGTCCGCGACAGGGGGCAAGTGTGGAGCCCCAGCATTTT. Its translation is CASSPRQGASVEPQHF.

The V call is TRBV19, the J call TRBJ2-3, with 15 positions matching TRBD2. With V trimmed by 6 bases and J by 5 bases, 6 bases remained unmatched. CDR1 and CDR2 (germline): LNHDA, SQIVND (reference sequence). The length of the CDR3 is 16 residues. The CDR3 region has the DNA TGTGCCAGTAGCCGGGGACTAGCGGGGGGTCAAGATACGCAGTATTTT. Protein: CASSRGLAGGQDTQYF.

The J gene is TRBJ1-2, the V gene TRBV5-6; D gene ambiguous. The CDR3 is made up of 11 amino acids. The germline V and J ends were trimmed by 3 bases and 4 bases, with 4 bases remaining between them. Germline CDR1 reads SGHDT; CDR2 reads YYEEEE. CDR3 amino acids: CASSSSYGYTF. The CDR3 DNA reads TGTGCCAGCAGCTCCTCCTATGGCTACACCTTC. The complete variable domain, with remaining parts taken from reference TRBV5-6 and TRBJ1-2, reads DAGVTQSPTHLIKTRGQQVTLRCSPKSGHDTVSWYQQALGQGPQFIFQYYEEEERQRGNFPDRFSGHQFPNYSSELNVNALLLGDSALYLCASSSSYGYTFGSGTRLTVV.

The chain recombines TRBV4-1 with TRBJ1-3; 8 nucleotides agree with TRBD1. The CDR3 has 16 residues. V dropped 3 bases and J dropped 2; count of bases not matched to a gene: 6. CDR1 and CDR2 from the germline V gene are MGHRA and YSYEKL. The DNA for the CDR3 is TGCGCCAGCAGCCAGGATGACAGGGGCCCTGGAAACACCATATATTTT. Its translation is CASSQDDRGPGNTIYF.

The chain uses TRBV6-5 and TRBJ2-5; 12 bases match TRBD2. Trimming took 6 bases from V and 5 from J; bases not matched to a gene: 1. The germline V gene encodes CDR1 MNHEY and CDR2 SVGAGI. The CDR3 is made up of 13 amino acids. CDR3 protein: CASSGLAGETQYF. DNA of the CDR3: TGTGCCAGCAGCGGACTAGCGGGGGAGACCCAGTACTTC.

The count of this clone is one. V and J are TRBV5-4 and TRBJ2-3, with D possibly TRBD2 on 6 matching bases. The CDR3 has 11 residues. CDR1 and CDR2 (germline): SGHNT, YYREEE (reference sequence). Trimming pared 7 bases from V and 5 bases from J, leaving 8 bases between. DNA of the CDR3: TGTGCCAGCGGGGGGTTAGATACGCAGTATTTT. Encoded protein: CASGGLDTQYF.

This chain joins TRBV5-6 and TRBJ2-1; tentatively, D is TRBD2 (6 bases). The CDR3 loop spans 12 amino acids. Trimming cost V 4 bases and J 8 bases, with 10 bases left between them. The germline V gene encodes CDR1 SGHDT and CDR2 YYEEEE. CDR3 bases: TGTGCCAGCAGCAGTAGCGGTCATGAGCAGTTCTTC. This sequence encodes CASSSSGHEQFF. Combining the CDR3 with reference TRBV5-6 and TRBJ2-1 gives the whole variable domain DAGVTQSPTHLIKTRGQQVTLRCSPKSGHDTVSWYQQALGQGPQFIFQYYEEEERQRGNFPDRFSGHQFPNYSSELNVNALLLGDSALYLCASSSSGHEQFFGPGTRLTVL.

The J gene is TRBJ1-2, the V gene TRBV4-2, with D unresolved. Germline V CDR1 and CDR2: LGHNA, YNFKEQ. This CDR3 is 13 amino acids long. V was pared by 2 bases and J by 4 bases, with 8 bases between. CDR3 sequence: CASSQREAYGYTF. The CDR3 nucleotides are TGTGCCAGCAGCCAAAGGGAGGCCTATGGCTACACCTTC.

This chain links TRBV7-7 with TRBJ2-1; 8 bases line up with TRBD2. Germline CDR1 is SSHAT and CDR2 is FNYEAQ (reference sequence). The V gene end was trimmed by 1 base and the J gene end by 7 bases; junction bases not matched to a gene: 9. The CDR3 totals 16 residues. This CDR3 is CASSLGGSGVSNEQFF. The DNA of the CDR3 is TGTGCCAGCAGCTTAGGGGGTAGCGGGGTGTCTAATGAGCAGTTCTTC.

This sequence joins TRBV19 and TRBJ1-1; D is uncertain. CDR3 size: 12 residues. The V gene lost 4 bases and the J gene lost 6 bases, with 9 bases spanning the gap. Germline CDR1 LNHDA, CDR2 SQIVND (reference sequence). CDR3 protein: CASSTSGPEAFF. CDR3 sequence (DNA): TGTGCCAGTAGTACGAGTGGGCCTGAAGCTTTCTTT. Supplemented by reference TRBV19 and TRBJ1-1, the full variable domain reads DGGITQSPKYLFRKEGQNVTLSCEQNLNHDAMYWYRQDPGQGLRLIYYSQIVNDFQKGDIAEGYSVSREKKESFPLTVTSAQKNPTAFYLCASSTSGPEAFFGQGTRLTVV.

This clone showed up just a few times. The rearrangement uses TRBV29-1 and TRBJ1-4; possibly TRBD1 for D (6 bases). The germline V gene has CDR1 SQVTM and CDR2 ANQGSEA. The CDR3 length is 14 residues. Trimming took off 2 bases at V and 3 bases at J, with 10 bases between the two ends. The CDR3, as DNA: TGCAGCGTTGAATGGGGGCATCCTAATGAAAAACTGTTTTTT. Residues: CSVEWGHPNEKLFF. Full variable domain (remainder filled in from reference TRBV29-1 and TRBJ1-4): SAVISQKPSRDICQRGTSLTIQCQVDSQVTMMFWYRQQPGQSLTLIATANQGSEATYESGFVIDKFPISRPNLTFSTLTVSNMSPEDSSIYLCSVEWGHPNEKLFFGSGTQLSVL.

The gene calls are TRBV6-5 and TRBJ1-1, with D perhaps TRBD1 (6 bases). Germline values: CDR1 MNHEY, CDR2 SVGAGI. V gave up 10 bases and J gave up 5 bases, with 17 bases separating them. This CDR3 has 13 amino acids. CDR3 coding DNA: TGTGCCACCAAGTGGGGGGGCGGGACTGAAGCTTTCTTT. Amino acid sequence: CATKWGGGTEAFF.

With respect to this clone: Germline is not matched at one junction end, which may reflect a read error. This chain links TRBV5-6 with TRBJ1-5; maybe TRBD1 (6 bases). The CDR3 runs 13 residues. Germline V gene lookup returns CDR1 SGHDT and CDR2 YYEEEE. CDR3 amino acids: CVSSPPQGQPQHF. The CDR3, as DNA: TGTGTCAGCAGCCCTCCTCAGGGGCAGCCCCAGCATTTT.

The chain couples TRBV11-2 to TRBJ2-3, with 9 bases aligning to TRBD2. CDR3 length: 17 amino acids. The V gene end was trimmed by 5 bases and the J gene end by 6 bases; junction bases not matched to a gene: 15. CDR1 and CDR2 (germline): SGHAT, FQNNGV. The CDR3 DNA sequence: TGTGCCAGCAGCCTCGCTGATAGCGGGGGCCCTCTTGATACGCAGTATTTT. It encodes CASSLADSGGPLDTQYF.

The V call is TRBV25-1, the J call TRBJ1-2, with D unclear. The CDR3 loop spans 11 amino acids. V gave up 4 bases and J gave up 8 bases, with 8 bases separating them. Germline CDR1 and CDR2: MGHDK and SYGVNS. CDR3 DNA: TGTGCCAGCAGTGGGTTTAGCGGCTACACCTTC. Translated, it gives CASSGFSGYTF.

The V call is TRBV9, the J call TRBJ1-1; no clear D gene. Trimming took off 0 bases at V and 4 bases at J, with 10 bases between the two ends. CDR3 length: 14 residues. Germline lookup yields CDR1 SGDLS and CDR2 YYNGEE. CDR3 sequence: CASSVEPFPTEAFF. CDR3 in DNA: TGTGCCAGCAGCGTAGAGCCGTTCCCCACTGAAGCTTTCTTT.

The rearrangement uses TRBV7-9 and TRBJ1-5; TRBD1 might be the D (6 bases). V lost 2 bases and J 4 bases, leaving 9 bases between the germline ends. Germline CDR1 and CDR2: SEHNR and FQNEAQ (reference sequence). The CDR3 totals 14 residues. The CDR3 DNA follows: TGTGCCAGCAGCTTAAATCAGGGGAATCAGCCCCAGCATTTT. Translated: CASSLNQGNQPQHF.

The J gene is TRBJ2-7, the V gene TRBV7-9; possible D gene TRBD1, 5 bases. Germline lookup yields CDR1 SEHNR and CDR2 FQNEAQ (reference sequence). This CDR3 comprises 13 residues. Trimming removed 7 bases from V and 5 bases from J, with 15 bases in between. The CDR3 sequence: CASNVQVQDEQYF. The CDR3 nucleotides read TGTGCCAGCAATGTACAGGTGCAGGACGAGCAGTACTTC.

This sequence joins TRBV18 and TRBJ2-3, with 10 bases that match TRBD2. The CDR3 covers 16 residues. After removal of 4 bases from V and 0 bases from J, the junction contained 4 bases not matched to a gene. Germline V CDR1 and CDR2: KGHSH, LQKENI. The CDR3 sequence: CASSLRAGGSTDTQYF. CDR3 in DNA: TGTGCCAGCTCACTTAGAGCGGGGGGGAGCACAGATACGCAGTATTTT.

The DNA for the CDR3 is TGTGCCAGCAGTCCCCTTAGAGAGCGGGGGGGCTTAGAAGAGACCCAGTACTTC. This codes for CASSPLRERGGLEETQYF. This chain joins TRBV28 and TRBJ2-5; 10 positions match TRBD2. CDR1 is MDHEN and CDR2 is SYDVKM in the germline V gene. V lost 5 bases, J lost 3 bases, and 15 bases stayed unmatched. CDR3 size: 18 residues.

The rearrangement uses TRBV29-1 and TRBJ2-1, with TRBD1 as a possible D gene (5 bases). Per germline, CDR1 SQVTM and CDR2 ANQGSEA. Between the trimmed V and J ends, which lost 3 bases and 7 bases, there was a span of 13 bases. The CDR3 sequence is 13 residues long. CDR3 loop: CSVDVSGMNEQFF. CDR3 in DNA: TGCAGCGTTGATGTATCAGGGATGAATGAGCAGTTCTTC.

The CDR3 reads CASSVSDSGANVLTF. The CDR3 DNA reads as TGTGCCAGCAGTGTTTCAGACTCTGGGGCCAACGTCCTGACTTTC. V gene TRBV2 combines with J gene TRBJ2-6; the D is unclear. The V end lost 4 bases, the J end lost 0 bases, and 7 bases lay between the germline ends. The CDR3 has 15 amino acids. The germline V gene has CDR1 SNHLY and CDR2 FYNNEI.

The chain joins TRBV15 to TRBJ2-1, with D maybe TRBD2 (6 bases). V was trimmed by 8 bases and J by 4 bases, leaving 21 bases between them. The CDR3 runs 16 residues. Germline CDR1 and CDR2: LNHNV and YYDKDF (reference sequence). DNA of the CDR3: TGTGCCACCCAGCAGGATGGAGGGAGAGGATACAATGAGCAGTTCTTC. It specifies CATQQDGGRGYNEQFF.